This T cell receptor (beta chain) was sequenced in a study of T cells after yellow fever vaccination. Looking at the study overall: Low-cell-number fractions were prepared with SMART-Seq v4 Ultra Low Input.

Worth noting for this clonotype: The antigen remains undetermined.

Germline CDR1 MGHRA, CDR2 YSYEKL. The ends were cut back, 4 bases at V and 3 bases at J, with 16 bases in the middle. This CDR3 has 16 amino acids. Each CDR3 protein is one row after TCRdb ran MiXCR on the 5' RACE reads. The table has roughly 190,000 distinct CDR3 sequences, approximately 10% seen once. Overall study results and limits: After the booster, 96% of CD4 and roughly nine tenths of CD8 primary-response clones were re-detected. Abundant clonotypes from the bulk population could have been carried over as contaminants into FACS-sorted repertoires. There was a small share of clonotypes that showed up in both the CD4 and CD8 compartments.

This receptor was taken from a man aged 18-30 years who received the YFV17D yellow fever vaccine. V and J are TRBV4-1 and TRBJ1-5; tentative D call: TRBD1 (5 bases). Sample: CD8+ T cells sorted from PBMCs, taken 15 days after the yellow fever booster vaccination. The CDR3 coding sequence is TGCGCCAGCAGCCCCCGGGACGGAAACTTCAATCAGCCCCAGCATTTT. This gives the protein CASSPRDGNFNQPQHF.